Below are 30 T cell receptor beta chains sequenced from a single sample in a study of beta chain features in type 1 diabetes. Study-wide points: Among patients with Type 1 diabetes, TCRB CDR3s were moderately but significantly shorter in every one of the four CD4+ subsets.

Their antigens remain unidentified. Investigators reverse transcribed all isolated RNA, so they sequenced expressed TCRB transcripts. TCRdb's copy holds only in-frame clones and misses some; the assay was immunoSEQ multiplex PCR. The repertoire has 35,000 to 45,000 clones, 66% of them found once; the top ten carry about 1.7%. Sequencing was performed on Tregs from blood. The receptors were sampled from a young man with type 1 diabetes. Some clones in this sample may be carry-over from other donors' samples.

The chain recombines TRBV28 with TRBJ2-7, with D possibly being TRBD2 (5 bases). Germline-derived CDR1 and CDR2 are MDHEN and SYDVKM. The CDR3 covers 13 residues. V was trimmed by 6 bases and J by 2 bases, leaving 11 bases between them. CDR3 in amino acids: CASRFPGTYEQYF. DNA of the CDR3: TGTGCCAGCAGGTTCCCGGGGACCTACGAGCAGTACTTC.

The CDR3 DNA reads TGTGCCTGGAGACCCCCTGCTAGCGGGGGCCGACATGAGCAGTTCTTC. Its translation is CAWRPPASGGRHEQFF. The chain couples TRBV30 to TRBJ2-1; 10 nucleotides match TRBD2. CDR3 size: 16 residues. V was pared by 3 bases and J by 8 bases, with 13 bases of the junction left unmatched. The germline V gene encodes CDR1 GTSNPN and CDR2 SVGIG (reference sequence). Full variable domain (missing parts from reference TRBV30 and TRBJ2-1): SQTIHQWPATLVQPVGSPLSLECTVEGTSNPNLYWYRQAAGRGLQLLFYSVGIGQISSEVPQNLSASRPQDRQFILSSKKLLLSDSGFYLCAWRPPASGGRHEQFFGPGTRLTVL.

This chain links TRBV7-3 with TRBJ1-4; TRBD1 is a possible D gene (6 bases). Germline lookup yields CDR1 SGHTA and CDR2 FQGTGA. The CDR3 covers 13 residues. V dropped 5 bases and J dropped 11 bases, with 15 bases sitting between them. CDR3 sequence reads: CASSADTRGKLFF. The CDR3 DNA sequence: TGTGCCAGCAGCGCCGATACTAGGGGGAAACTGTTTTTT.

The J gene is TRBJ2-7, the V gene TRBV9; perhaps TRBD2 as D (5 bases). V lost 4 bases and J lost 0, with 11 bases in between. Germline loops: CDR1 SGDLS, CDR2 YYNGEE. This CDR3 has 14 residues. In DNA form, the CDR3 reads TGTGCCAGCAGCCCAGCGGTTTCCTCCTACGAGCAGTACTTC. Translated: CASSPAVSSYEQYF.

The chain couples TRBV5-4 to TRBJ2-5; D perhaps matches TRBD1 (5 bases). Germline assignment: CDR1 SGHNT and CDR2 YYREEE (reference sequence). V dropped 10 bases and J dropped 5 bases, with 15 bases sitting between them. This CDR3 comprises 12 residues. The CDR3 loop is CAAVGPGETQYF. CDR3 DNA sequence: TGTGCCGCAGTGGGGCCCGGGGAGACCCAGTACTTC.

This chain joins TRBV6-1 and TRBJ1-6; TRBD1 aligns across 9 bases. This CDR3 has 15 amino acids. The V gene end was trimmed by 6 bases and the J gene end by 7 bases; junction bases not matched to a gene: 7. The germline V gene has CDR1 MNHNS and CDR2 SASEGT. CDR3 loop: CASSNAGQGNSPLHF. DNA for the CDR3: TGTGCCAGCAGCAACGCGGGACAGGGAAATTCACCCCTCCACTTT.

The chain couples TRBV5-4 to TRBJ2-3; D gene unclear. Germline V lookup: CDR1 SGHNT, CDR2 YYREEE (reference sequence). The CDR3 is made up of 13 amino acids. V shed 2 bases and J shed 3 bases, with 7 bases lying between them. CDR3 protein: CASSFDRTDTQYF. CDR3 nucleotide sequence: TGTGCCAGCAGCTTTGATAGAACAGATACGCAGTATTTT. The full variable domain, with the rest looked up from reference TRBV5-4 and TRBJ2-3, is ETGVTQSPTHLIKTRGQQVTLRCSSQSGHNTVSWYQQALGQGPQFIFQYYREEENGRGNFPPRFSGLQFPNYSSELNVNALELDDSALYLCASSFDRTDTQYFGPGTRLTVL.

The CDR3 nucleotides read TGCAGCGTTGAATTATCTCCAGGGAACTTTATAGGCTACACCTTC. It specifies CSVELSPGNFIGYTF. The chain is built from TRBV29-1 and TRBJ1-2; a possible D gene is TRBD1 (5 bases). CDR1 SQVTM and CDR2 ANQGSEA come from the germline V gene. The CDR3 has 15 residues. The V gene lost 2 bases and the J gene lost 8 bases, with 21 bases spanning the gap. The whole variable domain, filled in from reference TRBV29-1 and TRBJ1-2, reads SAVISQKPSRDICQRGTSLTIQCQVDSQVTMMFWYRQQPGQSLTLIATANQGSEATYESGFVIDKFPISRPNLTFSTLTVSNMSPEDSSIYLCSVELSPGNFIGYTFGSGTRLTVV.

This rearrangement joins TRBV6-5 to TRBJ2-7; D possibly corresponds to TRBD1 (5 bases). The V and J ends lost 10 bases and 5 bases respectively, with 21 bases between them. Germline CDR1 is MNHEY and CDR2 is SVGAGI. This CDR3 region has 14 residues. DNA of the CDR3: TGTGCCACCACCCCGCCAGGGAAGGGTGACGAGCAGTACTTC. It is translated as CATTPPGKGDEQYF.

J is TRBJ1-1 and V is TRBV6-6; unclear D gene. Looked up from germline, CDR1 is MNHNY and CDR2 is SVGAGI (reference sequence). V was trimmed by 6 bases and J by 3 bases, leaving 11 bases between them. The CDR3 is 13 residues long. The CDR3: CASSDYRDTEAFF. CDR3 in DNA: TGTGCCAGCAGCGACTACCGGGACACTGAAGCTTTCTTT.

As to this clone: Its ends do not fully match the called genes, so a read error is possible. Additional DNA sequences in this sample encode the identical CDR3. The CDR3: CATQGNTEAFF. In DNA form, the CDR3 reads TGCGCCACGCAGGGTAACACTGAAGCTTTCTTT. The chain recombines TRBV10-3 with TRBJ1-1; maybe TRBD1 (5 bases). Germline V lookup: CDR1 ENHRY, CDR2 SYGVKD. CDR3 length: 11 amino acids.

The V and J genes are TRBV7-2 and TRBJ1-4, with D tentatively TRBD1 (5 bases). The CDR3 loop spans 15 amino acids. Germline CDR1 is SGHTA and CDR2 is FQGNSA. Trimming took 2 bases from V and 3 from J, leaving 10 bases between them. The CDR3 DNA follows: TGTGCCAGCAGCTTACAAGGGGCCGCTAATGAAAAACTGTTTTTT. Its translation: CASSLQGAANEKLFF.

This clone occurred a few times. The chain employs TRBV12-5 and TRBJ2-3, with D tentatively TRBD2 (6 bases). The CDR3 is 12 amino acids. Trimming took 5 bases from V and 7 from J, leaving 10 bases between them. Germline V gene data show CDR1 as LGHNT and CDR2 as FRNRAP. The CDR3 nucleotides read TGTGCTAGTGGTGCCGGGGGAAATACGCAGTATTTT. Encoded protein: CASGAGGNTQYF.

This chain joins TRBV12-2 and TRBJ2-2; the table's D call, TRBD1, has no DNA check behind it. TRBV12-2 is recorded as a pseudogene. The CDR3 has 17 amino acids. Written as DNA, the CDR3 is TGTGCAAGTCGCTTAGTTTGGGCAGGGGGCTGCACCGGGGAGCTGTTTTTT. Protein sequence: CASRLVWAGGCTGELFF.

The V gene is TRBV4-3, the J gene TRBJ2-5, with D unclear. From germline, CDR1 is LGHNA and CDR2 YSLEER. The CDR3 contains 14 residues. V lost 0 bases and J 5 bases, leaving 10 bases between the germline ends. CDR3 residues: CASSQDRDLETQYF. As DNA, the CDR3 is TGCGCCAGCAGCCAAGATCGAGATTTGGAGACCCAGTACTTC.

This rearrangement joins TRBV4-2 to TRBJ2-5; D unclear. CDR1 is LGHNA, CDR2 YNFKEQ, per germline. Trimming removed 0 bases at V and 1 base at J, with 9 bases between. This CDR3 contains 15 residues. Here the CDR3 DNA reads TGTGCCAGCAGCCAAGATCCTAACAGCCAAGAGACCCAGTACTTC. This encodes CASSQDPNSQETQYF.

The CDR3 sequence: CASSRDRGRQLFF. CDR3 coding DNA: TGTGCCAGCAGTAGGGACAGGGGGCGGCAGCTGTTTTTT. The chain is built from TRBV28 and TRBJ2-2, with TRBD1 identical over 12 bases. Looked up from germline, CDR1 is MDHEN and CDR2 is SYDVKM. The CDR3 is made up of 13 amino acids. The J segment lost 12 bases and the V segment lost 5 bases, leaving 4 bases of the junction unmatched.

The gene calls are TRBV6-5 and TRBJ1-5; TRBD1 agrees at 10 bases. With V trimmed by 8 bases and J by 6 bases, 7 bases remained unmatched. The CDR3 sequence is 14 residues long. Per the germline V gene, CDR1 is MNHEY and CDR2 is SVGAGI. The CDR3 here is CASFATGGFQPQHF. The CDR3 region has the DNA TGTGCCAGCTTTGCGACAGGGGGCTTTCAGCCCCAGCATTTT.

The chain couples TRBV5-5 to TRBJ2-5; 9 nucleotides match TRBD2. J lost 5 bases, V lost 0 bases, and 11 bases had no gene match. CDR1 is SGHKS, CDR2 YYEKEE, per germline (reference sequence). CDR3 size: 17 residues. The CDR3 sequence: CASSLVVAGAPGETQYF. CDR3 sequence (DNA): TGTGCCAGCAGCTTGGTGGTAGCGGGGGCCCCCGGCGAGACCCAGTACTTC.

The V gene is TRBV7-2, the J gene TRBJ1-3; TRBD1 might be the D (6 bases). V was shortened by 1 base and J by 2 bases, with 6 bases between the two germline ends. The CDR3 is 14 amino acids. Per germline, CDR1 SGHTA and CDR2 FQGNSA. For the CDR3, the DNA is TGTGCCAGCAGCTTAGGGGGGCCTGGAAACACCATATATTTT. It is translated as CASSLGGPGNTIYF.

This clone was picked up a small number of times. The chain recombines TRBV5-5 with TRBJ2-1, with 9 nucleotides matching TRBD2. V shed 0 bases, J shed 7 bases, and the junction held 8 bases outside the gene matches. Germline V gives CDR1 SGHKS, CDR2 YYEKEE (reference sequence). The CDR3 runs to 16 residues. In nucleotides, the CDR3 is TGTGCCAGCAGCTTGGAAGGTCTAGCGGGGTGGAATGAGCAGTTCTTC. This encodes CASSLEGLAGWNEQFF.

In its sample, this clone was seen a few times. This chain connects TRBV29-1 to TRBJ2-7; possibly TRBD2 for D (5 bases). CDR3 length equals 12 residues. Trimming took off 6 bases at V and 2 bases at J, with 11 bases between the two ends. The germline gives CDR1 SQVTM, CDR2 ANQGSEA. As DNA, the CDR3 is TGCAGCGTCGCGGGTCATCCCTACGAGCAGTACTTC. Amino acid sequence: CSVAGHPYEQYF.

The chain recombines TRBV6-6 with TRBJ1-4; perhaps TRBD1 as D (6 bases). The ends were cut back, 5 bases at V and 8 bases at J, with 15 bases in the middle. The length of the CDR3 is 14 residues. Germline-derived CDR1 and CDR2 are MNHNY and SVGAGI (reference sequence). The chain's CDR3 is CASSKTGVREKLFF. As DNA, the CDR3 is TGTGCCAGCAGTAAGACAGGAGTGAGGGAAAAACTGTTTTTT.

The chain recombines TRBV5-1 with TRBJ1-2; D is unclear. Per the germline V gene, CDR1 is SGHRS and CDR2 is YFSETQ. The CDR3 runs to 15 residues. Trimming removed 4 bases from V and 4 bases from J, with 17 bases in between. CDR3 protein: CASSGGPTGFYGYTF. CDR3 DNA: TGCGCCAGCAGCGGCGGGCCCACGGGGTTCTATGGCTACACCTTC.

The chain is built from TRBV7-9 and TRBJ2-7, with D possibly matching TRBD2 (5 bases). The CDR3 length is 14 residues. Germline-derived CDR1 and CDR2 are SEHNR and FQNEAQ (reference sequence). V lost 2 bases, J lost 2 bases, and 10 bases lay in between. The CDR3 spells CASSLRAGPYEQYF. The DNA of the CDR3 is TGTGCCAGCAGCTTAAGGGCGGGCCCCTACGAGCAGTACTTC.

The V gene is TRBV5-1, the J gene TRBJ2-7; D possibly corresponds to TRBD1 (5 bases). The germline V gene encodes CDR1 SGHRS and CDR2 YFSETQ. Deletions cut 0 bases from V and 2 bases from J, with 12 bases between. CDR3 length: 15 amino acids. CDR3 loop: CASSLGRASTYEQYF. The CDR3 DNA is TGCGCCAGCAGCTTGGGCAGGGCCAGTACCTACGAGCAGTACTTC.

This chain connects TRBV6-5 to TRBJ2-7; D ambiguous. This CDR3 spans 14 amino acids. Germline V lookup: CDR1 MNHEY, CDR2 SVGAGI. The V gene lost 0 bases and the J gene lost 5 bases, with 11 bases spanning the gap. In DNA, the CDR3 is TGTGCCAGCAGTTACTCTCTCGTCAGTAACGAGCAGTACTTC. This encodes CASSYSLVSNEQYF.

This chain joins TRBV6-1 and TRBJ1-5; TRBD1 might be the D (6 bases). CDR1 and CDR2 (germline): MNHNS, SASEGT. This CDR3 region has 14 residues. V lost 6 bases, J lost 7 bases, and 16 bases lay in between. Here the CDR3 DNA reads TGTGCCAGCAGGGAGACAGGAGTGGGACAGCCCCAGCATTTT. It yields the protein CASRETGVGQPQHF.

The table lists this clone with a few counts. This chain uses TRBV6-1 with TRBJ2-2; the D gene is possibly TRBD2 (5 bases). This CDR3 has 13 residues. In germline, CDR1 is MNHNS, CDR2 SASEGT. The CDR3 DNA follows: TGTGGGGCGGGCGAACGGATTACCGGGGAGCTGTTTTTT. Translating it yields CGAGERITGELFF.

Here the CDR3 reads CASSRTGGGREQYF. In DNA, the CDR3 is TGTGCCAGCAGCCGCACAGGGGGCGGGAGGGAGCAGTACTTC. The genes are TRBV27 and TRBJ2-7, with a possible D match to TRBD1 (9 bases). V lost 6 bases and J lost 7, with 19 bases in between. Germline V lookup: CDR1 MNHEY, CDR2 SMNVEV (reference sequence). This CDR3 is built from 14 residues.